Listed here are 6 T cell receptor beta chains from one sample, sequenced in a study of T cell repertoires in cytomegalovirus infection. From the reads, TCRdb called clonotypes with MiXCR, one entry per CDR3 protein. The sample consists of roughly 150,000 distinct CDR3 sequences, 17% of them appearing once. The sample was CD8+ T cells from PBMCs. Receptors were obtained from a human donor in good health (CMV status not recorded). Some clones in this sample may be carry-over from other donors' samples.

The rearrangement links TRBV2 to TRBJ2-7; 10 bases are shared with TRBD2. The ends lost 11 bases at V and 4 bases at J; junction bases unmatched: 8. Germline CDR1 SNHLY, CDR2 FYNNEI. The CDR3 length is 13 residues. CDR3 sequence (DNA): TGTGCCGAAGGGGCTAGCGGGAGTTACGAGCAGTACTTC. This gives the protein CAEGASGSYEQYF.

The genes are TRBV6-1 and TRBJ2-6; no clear D gene. Germline V lookup: CDR1 MNHNS, CDR2 SASEGT. Trimming shortened V by 5 bases and J by 4 bases, and 6 bases separated the two germline ends. The CDR3 extends over 13 amino acids. The CDR3 DNA reads as TGTGCCAGCAGTTATAGGGGGGCCAACGTCCTGACTTTC. The encoded protein is CASSYRGANVLTF.

The genes are TRBV7-9 and TRBJ1-2, with 8 bases identical to TRBD1. Germline V gene sequence: CDR1 SEHNR, CDR2 FQNEAQ (reference sequence). The CDR3 runs 14 residues. Trimming at V came to 8 bases and at J to 8 bases, leaving 13 bases not matched to a gene. The CDR3 sequence: CASGTGTRRIGYTF. CDR3 DNA sequence: TGTGCCAGCGGGACAGGCACAAGAAGGATAGGCTACACCTTC.

The table lists this clonotype with a few counts. The rearrangement uses TRBV10-3 and TRBJ1-5, with D perhaps matching TRBD1 (5 bases). This CDR3 has 14 amino acids. Deletions cut 7 bases from V and 6 bases from J, with 16 bases between. CDR1 and CDR2 (germline): ENHRY, SYGVKD. The CDR3 bases are TGTGCCATCAAAGGGGCTGGGGTTGGTCAGCCCCAGCATTTT. This gives the protein CAIKGAGVGQPQHF.

This clonotype was seen many times. The chain links TRBV7-2 to TRBJ2-7, with D hard to call. CDR3 length: 16 amino acids. Germline V CDR1 and CDR2: SGHTA, FQGNSA. The germline V and J ends were trimmed by 8 bases and 3 bases, with 23 bases remaining between them. CDR3 loop: CASVSPVALNIYEQYF. Here the CDR3 DNA reads TGTGCCAGCGTCTCCCCTGTGGCCTTAAACATCTACGAGCAGTACTTC.

The chain combines TRBV7-8 with TRBJ1-5; D is unclear. This CDR3 region has 15 residues. CDR1 is SGHVS, CDR2 FQNEAQ, per germline. Between the trimmed V and J ends, which lost 5 bases and 3 bases, there was a span of 14 bases. The CDR3 DNA reads as TGTGCCAGCAGCGCAGGACCGTCTCCCAATCAGCCCCAGCATTTT. It yields the protein CASSAGPSPNQPQHF. The full variable domain, with the rest looked up from reference TRBV7-8 and TRBJ1-5, is GAGVSQSPRYKVAKRGQDVALRCDPISGHVSLFWYQQALGQGPEFLTYFQNEAQLDKSGLPSDRFFAERPEGSVSTLKIQRTQQEDSAVYLCASSAGPSPNQPQHFGDGTRLSIL.